These 17 T cell receptor beta chains came from one sample sequenced in a study of shared clonotypes between healthy human individuals. Terminally differentiated effector memory CD45RA+ cells were excluded from the naive CD8 cells, which were CD45RO-negative and positively selected for CCR7. Only in-frame clones appear in the TCRdb table, and some are missing; sequencing was by immunoSEQ multiplex PCR. The data contain just over 2,000,000 clones, approximately 94% of them seen just once; the ten biggest clones take up 0.85% to 1.3%. Material for sequencing was naive CD8+ T cells sorted from blood. These receptors all stem from a man between 18 and 35 years old in good health.

J is TRBJ2-5 and V is TRBV27, with 7 bases matching TRBD1. The CDR3 sequence is 13 residues long. Germline CDR1 reads MNHEY; CDR2 reads SMNVEV (reference sequence). V dropped 8 bases and J dropped 3; count of bases not matched to a gene: 6. In nucleotides, the CDR3 is TGTGCCAGCTCTGGGACAGCGGAAGAGACCCAGTACTTC. Protein sequence: CASSGTAEETQYF.

This chain uses TRBV6-5 with TRBJ1-1, with D perhaps TRBD1 (6 bases). This CDR3 spans 16 amino acids. V dropped 0 bases and J dropped 3 bases, with 14 bases sitting between them. The germline gives CDR1 MNHEY, CDR2 SVGAGI. The CDR3 nucleotides read TGTGCCAGCAGTTACTCGAGGTTACAGGGCTACACTGAAGCTTTCTTT. This encodes CASSYSRLQGYTEAFF.

CDR3 in DNA: TGTGCCAGCCAGTCGACGGGACTCTTGCAGTATTTT. This gives the protein CASQSTGLLQYF. V usage is TRBV19 and J usage is TRBJ2-3; TRBD2 is a possible D gene (6 bases). V lost 9 bases to trimming and J lost 11 bases, with 18 bases between them. CDR3 size: 12 residues. CDR1 is LNHDA and CDR2 is SQIVND in the germline V gene (reference sequence).

The chain carries TRBV5-1 and TRBJ1-2; TRBD1 might be the D (5 bases). The germline V gene has CDR1 SGHRS and CDR2 YFSETQ. Deletions cut 7 bases from V and 6 bases from J, with 13 bases between. CDR3 length equals 12 residues. The CDR3 loop reads CASLKQEDGYTF. The CDR3 DNA sequence: TGCGCCAGCTTGAAACAGGAGGATGGCTACACCTTC.

V usage is TRBV4-1 and J usage is TRBJ1-1; D is undetermined. Trimming took off 1 base at V and 2 bases at J, with 14 bases between the two ends. Germline V lookup: CDR1 MGHRA, CDR2 YSYEKL. This CDR3 region has 16 residues. The CDR3 bases are TGCGCCAGCAGCCAAGTTTATCCCTCCTTAAACACTGAAGCTTTCTTT. Translated: CASSQVYPSLNTEAFF.

This clone was recorded only once. The rearrangement joins TRBV5-6 to TRBJ2-3; no reliable D call. V lost 1 base to trimming and J lost 7 bases, with 19 bases between them. The CDR3 consists of 16 residues. The germline V gene encodes CDR1 SGHDT and CDR2 YYEEEE. CDR3 sequence (DNA): TGTGCCAGCAGCTTGCTGTCGGAAGGGATTGGAAATACGCAGTATTTT. The encoded protein is CASSLLSEGIGNTQYF. Together with reference TRBV5-6 and TRBJ2-3, the CDR3 gives the full variable domain: DAGVTQSPTHLIKTRGQQVTLRCSPKSGHDTVSWYQQALGQGPQFIFQYYEEEERQRGNFPDRFSGHQFPNYSSELNVNALLLGDSALYLCASSLLSEGIGNTQYFGPGTRLTVL.

This clone appeared once. V is TRBV15 and J is TRBJ2-5; D uncertain. Germline values: CDR1 LNHNV, CDR2 YYDKDF (reference sequence). V was trimmed by 1 base and J by 2 bases, leaving 11 bases between them. The CDR3 is 15 amino acids. CDR3 sequence: CATSRVSAEQETQYF. CDR3 nucleotides: TGTGCCACCAGCAGAGTGTCGGCGGAACAAGAGACCCAGTACTTC.

The rearrangement joins TRBV19 to TRBJ1-6, with D unresolved. The germline gives CDR1 LNHDA, CDR2 SQIVND (reference sequence). The CDR3 loop spans 14 amino acids. V dropped 2 bases and J dropped 11 bases, with 13 bases sitting between them. The CDR3 is CASSISGNGPPLHF. CDR3 DNA: TGTGCCAGTAGTATAAGTGGGAATGGGCCACCCCTCCACTTT.

The V and J genes are TRBV28 and TRBJ2-3; TRBD2 matches at 8 bases. This CDR3 has 17 residues. Germline CDR1 and CDR2: MDHEN and SYDVKM. The V and J ends lost 6 bases and 2 bases, in that order; junction bases with no gene match: 13. DNA for the CDR3: TGTGCCAGCAGGCCCATAGGGCGGGAGGAGCTCACAGATACGCAGTATTTT. This codes for CASRPIGREELTDTQYF.

As DNA, the CDR3 is TGCGCCAGCAGCCCACGGACTAGCGGGACCCACTACGAGCAGTACTTC. It translates to CASSPRTSGTHYEQYF. The chain carries TRBV4-1 and TRBJ2-7; 12 bases agree with TRBD2. Germline trimming cut 4 bases from V and 3 bases from J; bases unmatched to any gene: 7. The CDR3 runs to 16 residues. CDR1 is MGHRA and CDR2 is YSYEKL in the germline V gene.

The rearrangement joins TRBV5-1 to TRBJ2-5; 13 bases map to TRBD2. The J segment lost 5 bases and the V segment lost 4 bases, leaving 8 bases of the junction unmatched. The germline gives CDR1 SGHRS, CDR2 YFSETQ. This CDR3 comprises 16 residues. CDR3 bases: TGCGCCAGCAGCCCACGGACTAGCGGGAGCTGGGAGACCCAGTACTTC. Protein sequence: CASSPRTSGSWETQYF.

The chain employs TRBV6-5 and TRBJ2-7; 9 positions agree with TRBD2. V dropped 2 bases and J dropped 3; count of bases not matched to a gene: 2. Germline loops: CDR1 MNHEY, CDR2 SVGAGI. There are 14 residues in the CDR3. The CDR3 DNA follows: TGTGCCAGCAGTTACACGACTAGCGGCTACGAGCAGTACTTC. Its translation is CASSYTTSGYEQYF.

The chain employs TRBV30 and TRBJ1-4, with no clear D. The CDR3 spans 13 residues. From germline, CDR1 is GTSNPN and CDR2 SVGIG (reference sequence). V lost 5 bases, J lost 3 bases, and 10 bases lay in between. CDR3 in amino acids: CAWHPGSNEKLFF. DNA for the CDR3: TGTGCCTGGCATCCGGGATCTAATGAAAAACTGTTTTTT.

This chain connects TRBV28 to TRBJ2-3; no definite D call. The CDR3 spans 14 residues. From germline, CDR1 is MDHEN and CDR2 SYDVKM. V lost 7 bases and J 0 bases, leaving 11 bases between the germline ends. CDR3 sequence (DNA): TGTGCCAGCAAGTTCAGGCATAGCACAGATACGCAGTATTTT. Residues: CASKFRHSTDTQYF.

V usage is TRBV9 and J usage is TRBJ2-7, with D hard to call. CDR1 is SGDLS, CDR2 YYNGEE, per germline. CDR3 length equals 15 residues. V shed 0 bases and J shed 2 bases, with 12 bases lying between them. The CDR3 loop is CASSVGWASTYEQYF. The CDR3, as DNA: TGTGCCAGCAGCGTAGGGTGGGCTTCTACCTACGAGCAGTACTTC.

The chain links TRBV4-1 to TRBJ2-6, with 7 bases aligning to TRBD1. V was pared by 4 bases and J by 0 bases, with 12 bases of the junction left unmatched. CDR3 length equals 19 residues. Germline V gene sequence: CDR1 MGHRA, CDR2 YSYEKL. CDR3 amino acids: CASSLRGTAPVSGANVLTF. CDR3 DNA: TGCGCCAGCAGCCTCAGAGGGACAGCCCCTGTCTCTGGGGCCAACGTCCTGACTTTC.

The rearrangement uses TRBV29-1 and TRBJ1-1, with 10 bases lining up with TRBD1. The germline gives CDR1 SQVTM, CDR2 ANQGSEA. CDR3 length: 15 residues. The J segment lost 1 base and the V segment lost 2 bases, leaving 4 bases of the junction unmatched. This chain's CDR3 is CSVETRDRGNTEAFF. The DNA of the CDR3 is TGCAGCGTTGAAACGAGGGACAGGGGGAACACTGAAGCTTTCTTT.